The present entry profiles one TCR beta chain with its context. This specimen comes from a study of spatial heterogeneity in lung cancer. About the research overall: Sequences of the beta chain were consistently detected in greater numbers than alpha-chain sequences.

Time point indicated: sample taken at primary tumor resection. Sequencing was performed on whole RNA extracted from tumor and nontumor lung tissue, or from frozen PBMC, and the material was left unsorted. Each CDR3 protein is one row after TCRdb ran MiXCR on the 5' RACE reads. Seen here are about 60,000 distinct CDR3 sequences, 7.5% to 8.5% observed once, and the top ten hold about 15%. The germline gives CDR1 SNHLY, CDR2 FYNNEI. This CDR3 spans 13 amino acids. Trimming pared 7 bases from V and 4 bases from J, leaving 11 bases between. This receptor was identified in a female donor with early-stage non-small cell lung cancer. V is TRBV2 and J is TRBJ1-3, with D uncertain. Material: PBMCs, obtained at surgery. The DNA of the CDR3 is TGTGCCAGCATACAGCTTTCGGGAAACACCATATATTTT. Protein sequence: CASIQLSGNTIYF. The whole variable domain, remainder taken from reference TRBV2 and TRBJ1-3, is EPEVTQTPSHQVTQMGQEVILRCVPISNHLYFYWYRQILGQKVEFLVSFYNNEISEKSEIFDDQFSVERPDGSNFTLKIRSTKLEDSAMYFCASIQLSGNTIYFGEGSWLTVV.